This T cell receptor (beta chain) is drawn from a study of control samples from healthy donors and cancer patients. Generated by immunoSEQ multiplex PCR, the TCRdb table keeps only in-frame clones and is missing some. The table lists under 450,000 clones, roughly 90% of them singletons. Germline CDR1 SGHTA, CDR2 FQGNSA. The V end was cut by 5 bases, the J end by 0 bases, with 13 bases between. CDR3 length: 16 residues. This chain uses TRBV7-2 with TRBJ2-2; D is ambiguous. The TCR originated in a man aged 35-49 years with head and neck cancer. Sequencing input: PBMCs. This CDR3 reads CASSQQGPANTGELFF. The CDR3 nucleotides read TGTGCCAGCAGCCAACAAGGCCCGGCGAACACCGGGGAGCTGTTTTTT.